The rows below give T cell receptor beta chains drawn from one sample of a study of cytomegalovirus exposure and HLA in healthy donors. The repertoire was sequenced with immunoSEQ multiplex PCR; TCRdb's copy has only in-frame clones and lacks some. The sample consists of 95,000 to 150,000 clones, under 80% of them appearing once. Sequencing used PBMCs. The receptors were gathered from a man in his forties in good health and CMV-seropositive. CDR3s leave out the opening cysteine and the closing phenylalanine or tryptophan. Each record gives: J gene, V gene, CDR3 protein.

TRBJ2-7	TRBV28	ASSTDKDYEQY
TRBJ1-1	TRBV30	AWRQASNTEAF
TRBJ1-1	TRBV7-2	ASSLGISRGNTEAF
TRBJ2-7	TRBV5-1	ASSLFSGRFSSYEQY
TRBJ2-1	TRBV12-5	ASGLVRAGGDHYNEQF
TRBJ1-2	TRBV5-6	ASSLEAGSLHGYT
TRBJ2-5	TRBV29-1	SVAGPRETQY
TRBJ2-1	TRBV6-5	ASSYSRLSSYNEQF
TRBJ2-2	TRBV2	ASSVTSGGAGGELF
TRBJ2-1	TRBV29-1	SVQWTSTYNEQF
TRBJ2-1	TRBV5-1	ASSLEVRGEQF
TRBJ1-1	TRBV10-3	ASQEGVTEAF
TRBJ1-1	TRBV29-1	SVHPGHTEAF
TRBJ2-7	TRBV5-6	ASSYQREASYEQY
TRBJ1-2	TRBV7-2	ASSADRGRNYGYT